The table lists the clone carrying this TCR beta chain with a few counts. V lost 4 bases to trimming and J lost 2 bases, with 15 bases between them. The germline V gene has CDR1 SGHKS and CDR2 YYEKEE (reference sequence). CDR3 length: 16 amino acids. This specimen comes from a study of human T cells and chemical hapten exposure. In TCRdb, the RACE reads were re-called with MiXCR into one record per CDR3 protein. The sample holds about 98,000 distinct CDR3 sequences, 10% to 14% seen once. The time point was: pre-sensitization, week 0. Sample treatment: therapeutic diphenylcyclopropenone sensitization with weekly scalp DPC.

The chain has TRBV5-5 and TRBJ1-4; no clear D gene. The sample was whole blood, taken in connection with sensitization to the hapten diphenylcyclopropenone (DPC). This TCR derives from a woman in her sixties or seventies with alopecia areata. Some clones in this sample may be carry-over from other donors' samples. The CDR3 nucleotides are TGTGCCAGCAGCCACACGGGGTTCGAGACTAATGAAAAACTGTTTTTT. Its translation is CASSHTGFETNEKLFF.